The T cell receptor (beta chain) described here comes from a study of identical twins. The CDR3 is made up of 12 amino acids. This clonotype came up a few times. What it binds is unknown. General study points: Out-of-frame sharing of TCR alpha in monozygotic twins was underestimated by models. Researchers reported weaker excess twin sharing in beta out-of-frame sequences.

It was template switching that added a universal primer site, and there were unique molecular identifiers on the cDNA. TCRdb called the 5' RACE reads again in MiXCR, with one record for every CDR3 protein. Among about 890,000 distinct CDR3 sequences listed, 12% were seen once. These same data were also listed under a study on yellow fever vaccine responses in identical twins.

The sequence was collected from a woman younger than 35 in good health. The specimen was PBMCs. The genes are TRBV21-1 and TRBJ2-7; the table's D call of TRBD1 was not tested on the DNA. TRBV21-1 is marked as a pseudogene. This chain's CDR3 is CASSINRVEQYF. CDR3 bases: TGTGCCAGCAGCATAAACAGGGTAGAGCAGTACTTC.